What follows are 22 T cell receptor beta chains derived from one specimen sequenced in a study of T cell responses to AZD1222 COVID-19 vaccine. This table comes from immunoSEQ multiplex PCR, and its TCRdb copy is limited to in-frame clones, with some not included. The table shows about 97,000 clones, with about 89% occurring only once. Specimen: peripheral blood, collected on day 0 of AZD1222 vaccination. Source of these receptors: an adult in good health.

J is TRBJ1-1 and V is TRBV6-2 or TRBV6-3; D is unclear. V dropped 6 bases and J dropped 0 bases, with 17 bases sitting between them. The CDR3 sequence is 16 residues long. Germline V CDR1 and CDR2: MNHEY, SVGEGT. CDR3 bases: TGTGCCAGCAGCACTAGTGGTCTGGGGATGAACACTGAAGCTTTCTTT. Its protein is CASSTSGLGMNTEAFF.

In its sample, this clone was seen once. The V call is TRBV6-5, the J call TRBJ1-6, with TRBD1 matching 7 bases. The junction had 6 bases not matched to a gene; V was cut back by 2 bases and J by 8 bases. CDR3 length equals 15 residues. Germline loops: CDR1 MNHEY, CDR2 SVGAGI. The CDR3 protein is CASSYTTGSDSPLHF. CDR3 bases: TGTGCCAGCAGTTACACGACAGGGTCGGATTCACCCCTCCACTTT.

The genes are TRBV5-4 and TRBJ2-3; 9 positions agree with TRBD1. The CDR3 sequence is 16 residues long. V was pared by 3 bases and J by 7 bases, with 12 bases of the junction left unmatched. In germline, CDR1 is SGHNT, CDR2 YYREEE (reference sequence). The CDR3 coding sequence is TGTGCCAGCAGCTCAGCCCGGGACAGGGCTCGCAATACGCAGTATTTT. Translating it yields CASSSARDRARNTQYF.

The rearrangement joins TRBV9 to TRBJ2-7; D unclear. This CDR3 has 13 residues. Per the germline V gene, CDR1 is SGDLS and CDR2 is YYNGEE. Trimming removed 0 bases at V and 2 bases at J, with 6 bases between. The CDR3 here is CASSVGLTYEQYF. The CDR3, as DNA: TGTGCCAGCAGCGTAGGCCTAACCTACGAGCAGTACTTC.

The chain carries TRBV6-4 and TRBJ2-5; D call uncertain. The CDR3 has 13 residues. Trimming took 5 bases from V and 2 from J, leaving 9 bases between them. The germline gives CDR1 MRHNA, CDR2 SNTAGT. DNA for the CDR3: TGTGCCAGCAGTCGCAGGCCGCAAGAGACCCAGTACTTC. It is translated as CASSRRPQETQYF.

This chain uses TRBV7-2 with TRBJ1-1, with D unclear. V was cut by 1 base and J by 3 bases, with 9 bases left in between. The length of the CDR3 is 14 residues. The germline CDR1 and CDR2 sequences are SGHTA and FQGNSA. The CDR3 here is CASSLVRRYTEAFF. The CDR3 DNA reads TGTGCCAGCAGCTTAGTACGACGGTACACTGAAGCTTTCTTT. Based on the CDR3 plus reference TRBV7-2 and TRBJ1-1, the full variable domain is GAGVSQSPSNKVTEKGKDVELRCDPISGHTALYWYRQSLGQGLEFLIYFQGNSAPDKSGLPSDRFSAERTGGSVSTLTIQRTQQEDSAVYLCASSLVRRYTEAFFGQGTRLTVV.

The rearrangement uses TRBV5-1 and TRBJ1-2; maybe TRBD1 (6 bases). From germline, CDR1 is SGHRS and CDR2 YFSETQ. CDR3 length: 12 amino acids. Trimming pared 4 bases from V and 9 bases from J, leaving 13 bases between. The CDR3, as DNA: TGCGCCAGCAGCCTGGACAGTCAGAGCTACACCTTC. It translates to CASSLDSQSYTF.

V usage is TRBV29-1 and J usage is TRBJ1-5, with D unclear. The CDR3 runs 13 residues. CDR1 is SQVTM, CDR2 ANQGSEA, per germline. With 4 bases removed from V and 0 bases from J, the gap between germline ends came to 7 bases. This CDR3 is CSVAADSNQPQHF. The CDR3 region has the DNA TGCAGCGTTGCGGCGGATAGCAATCAGCCCCAGCATTTT.

This rearrangement joins TRBV14 to TRBJ1-1; D not resolved. The V end was cut by 1 base, the J end by 1 base, with 4 bases between. The length of the CDR3 is 13 residues. Per germline, CDR1 SGHDN and CDR2 FVKESK. As DNA, the CDR3 is TGTGCCAGCAGCCAAGGCCAGAACACTGAAGCTTTCTTT. This encodes CASSQGQNTEAFF.

This clone was observed a handful of times. J is TRBJ1-1 and V is TRBV5-6; 8 bases match TRBD1. Trimming cost V 0 bases and J 3 bases; bases outside gene matches: 13. Germline values: CDR1 SGHDT, CDR2 YYEEEE. This CDR3 spans 18 amino acids. The CDR3, as DNA: TGTGCCAGCAGCTTGGCCTCCGGGACAGGCCGAGGGTACACTGAAGCTTTCTTT. The encoded protein is CASSLASGTGRGYTEAFF.

The chain joins TRBV18 to TRBJ2-2, with D hard to call. Deletions cut 1 base from V and 2 bases from J, with 8 bases between. Germline CDR1 is KGHSH and CDR2 is LQKENI. The CDR3 consists of 15 residues. In nucleotides, the CDR3 is TGTGCCAGCTCACCACGCCCTACAAACACCGGGGAGCTGTTTTTT. It specifies CASSPRPTNTGELFF.

The chain uses TRBV19 and TRBJ1-1; a possible D gene is TRBD1 (6 bases). CDR3 length equals 13 residues. Germline values: CDR1 LNHDA, CDR2 SQIVND (reference sequence). Trimming left V 5 bases short and J 1 base short, with 8 bases between. The CDR3 reads CASSLTGNTEAFF. The CDR3, as DNA: TGTGCCAGTAGTCTGACAGGGAACACTGAAGCTTTCTTT. Together with reference TRBV19 and TRBJ1-1, the CDR3 gives the full variable domain: DGGITQSPKYLFRKEGQNVTLSCEQNLNHDAMYWYRQDPGQGLRLIYYSQIVNDFQKGDIAEGYSVSREKKESFPLTVTSAQKNPTAFYLCASSLTGNTEAFFGQGTRLTVV.

The chain couples TRBV27 to TRBJ2-7; maybe TRBD2 (5 bases). The CDR3 loop spans 13 amino acids. Germline CDR1 is MNHEY and CDR2 is SMNVEV (reference sequence). V lost 5 bases to trimming and J lost 3 bases, with 11 bases between them. The CDR3: CASSRRGVYEQYF. For the CDR3, the DNA is TGTGCCAGCAGTCGACGGGGAGTCTACGAGCAGTACTTC.

The V and J genes are TRBV18 and TRBJ1-4; 7 nucleotides match TRBD1. This CDR3 region has 13 residues. Germline V gives CDR1 KGHSH, CDR2 LQKENI. With V trimmed by 6 bases and J by 7 bases, 5 bases remained unmatched. As DNA, the CDR3 is TGTGCCAGCTCGGAGGGGGCGTCTGAAAAACTGTTTTTT. This sequence encodes CASSEGASEKLFF. Full variable domain (remainder filled in from reference TRBV18 and TRBJ1-4): NAGVMQNPRHLVRRRGQEARLRCSPMKGHSHVYWYRQLPEEGLKFMVYLQKENIIDESGMPKERFSAEFPKEGPSILRIQQVVRGDSAAYFCASSEGASEKLFFGSGTQLSVL.

The chain has TRBV10-1 and TRBJ1-5; 8 nucleotides line up with TRBD1. Unmatched junction bases numbered 1, after V lost 5 bases and J lost 7 bases. CDR1 WNHNN and CDR2 SYGVQD come from the germline V gene (reference sequence). This CDR3 region has 12 residues. In nucleotides, the CDR3 is TGCGCCAGCAGTCAGGGGGCCCAGCCCCAGCATTTT. Residues: CASSQGAQPQHF.

This chain uses TRBV7-3 with TRBJ1-6; 7 nucleotides agree with TRBD1. Per the germline V gene, CDR1 is SGHTA and CDR2 is FQGTGA. This CDR3 is 13 amino acids long. J was trimmed by 10 bases and V by 4 bases; bases with no gene match: 4. CDR3: CASSWDSDSPLHF. In DNA, the CDR3 is TGTGCCAGCAGCTGGGACAGTGACTCACCCCTCCACTTT.

This chain joins TRBV19 and TRBJ1-2; TRBD1 aligns across 7 bases. The trim removed 5 bases at V and 6 bases at J, leaving 6 bases unmatched. The CDR3 covers 13 residues. Per the germline V gene, CDR1 is LNHDA and CDR2 is SQIVND (reference sequence). CDR3: CASSHPGGHGYTF. The CDR3, as DNA: TGTGCCAGTAGTCATCCAGGGGGACATGGCTACACCTTC.

This clone showed up just once. CDR3 residues: CATRGDSNQPQHF. In DNA form, the CDR3 reads TGTGCCACCAGGGGGGATAGCAATCAGCCCCAGCATTTT. The gene calls are TRBV24-1 and TRBJ1-5; possibly TRBD1 for D (5 bases). CDR3 size: 13 residues. CDR1 and CDR2 (germline): KGHDR, SFDVKD. The ends were cut back, 7 bases at V and 0 bases at J, with 6 bases in the middle.

The chain carries TRBV6-5 and TRBJ1-1; 7 nucleotides line up with TRBD1. CDR3 size: 12 residues. Germline V CDR1 and CDR2: MNHEY, SVGAGI. V gave up 5 bases and J gave up 6 bases; unmatched junction bases: 3. The CDR3 spells CASSPGGPEAFF. The CDR3 nucleotides read TGTGCCAGCAGTCCAGGGGGGCCTGAAGCTTTCTTT.

Note on this clone: This CDR3 is also generated by other DNA sequences in the sample. V is TRBV27 and J is TRBJ1-5, with no clear D. Germline-derived CDR1 and CDR2 are MNHEY and SMNVEV (reference sequence). Trimming left V 6 bases short and J 2 bases short, with 11 bases between. The length of the CDR3 is 14 residues. The CDR3 loop is CASSLREGNQPQHF. DNA of the CDR3: TGTGCCAGCAGCCTCCGGGAGGGCAATCAGCCCCAGCATTTT.

This clone showed up just a few times. The chain's CDR3 is CASSPLSSSYEQYF. The CDR3 DNA is TGTGCCAGCTCACCCCTAAGTAGCTCCTACGAGCAGTACTTC. The V gene is TRBV18, the J gene TRBJ2-7; D call uncertain. This CDR3 contains 14 residues. V lost 3 bases and J lost 0, with 9 bases in between. The germline V gene encodes CDR1 KGHSH and CDR2 LQKENI.

The CDR3 reads CASPPGTGSYNEQFF. The CDR3, as DNA: TGCGCCAGCCCTCCCGGGACAGGGAGCTACAATGAGCAGTTCTTC. The chain recombines TRBV10-1 with TRBJ2-1, with 9 bases lining up with TRBD1. The CDR3 extends over 15 amino acids. Germline V gene sequence: CDR1 WNHNN, CDR2 SYGVQD (reference sequence). V lost 8 bases and J lost 3; bases outside the gene matches: 8.